A single sample gave rise to the 27 T cell receptor beta chains below, sequenced in a study of identical twins. TCRdb reanalysed the 5' RACE reads using MiXCR and keeps one entry per CDR3 protein. The table lists hundreds of thousands of distinct CDR3 sequences, about 12% of them singletons, with around 1.6% in the top ten. The same sample was also studied in work on yellow fever vaccine responses in identical twins.

Sequenced: PBMCs. The receptor set was obtained from a woman aged 18-29 years in good health.

J is TRBJ2-5 and V is TRBV3-1, with D perhaps matching TRBD2 (6 bases). Germline values: CDR1 LGHDT, CDR2 YNNKEL (reference sequence). V shed 0 bases and J shed 4 bases, with 18 bases lying between them. CDR3 length equals 17 residues. This CDR3 reads CASSQDRGREIRETQYF. CDR3 sequence (DNA): TGTGCCAGCAGCCAAGATCGAGGCCGGGAGATCCGAGAGACCCAGTACTTC.

The V gene is TRBV24-1, the J gene TRBJ1-1; 8 bases map to TRBD1. CDR1 is KGHDR, CDR2 SFDVKD, per germline. Unmatched junction bases numbered 9, after V lost 4 bases and J lost 9 bases. The CDR3 has 14 residues. Written as DNA, the CDR3 is TGTGCCACCAGTGACCACCCGGGACAGGTTAAAGCTTTCTTT. Translated: CATSDHPGQVKAFF.

The sample holds many counts of this clonotype. The rearrangement links TRBV20-1 to TRBJ1-1, with 7 positions matching TRBD1. Germline-derived CDR1 and CDR2 are DFQATT and SNEGSKA (reference sequence). The CDR3 is made up of 12 amino acids. Trimming removed 4 bases from V and 4 bases from J; junction bases left unmatched: 3. Here the CDR3 reads CSATQGVTEAFF. The CDR3, as DNA: TGCAGTGCTACTCAGGGGGTCACTGAAGCTTTCTTT.

This clonotype was counted a few times. The chain is built from TRBV28 and TRBJ2-7; D might be TRBD1 (6 bases). V gave up 3 bases and J gave up 4 bases, with 19 bases separating them. CDR1 and CDR2 (germline): MDHEN, SYDVKM. The CDR3 extends over 16 amino acids. CDR3 nucleotides: TGTGCCAGCAGTTTCTCATCAACAGGGCCTGAGTACGAGCAGTACTTC. The encoded protein is CASSFSSTGPEYEQYF.

This rearrangement joins TRBV4-1 to TRBJ2-7; TRBD2 matches at 10 bases. The CDR3 is 19 amino acids. J was trimmed by 0 bases and V by 0 bases; bases with no gene match: 11. Germline V gene lookup returns CDR1 MGHRA and CDR2 YSYEKL. This CDR3 is CASSQDTGLAAISSYEQYF. CDR3 in DNA: TGCGCCAGCAGCCAAGATACAGGACTAGCGGCAATTAGCTCCTACGAGCAGTACTTC.

This chain connects TRBV6-5 to TRBJ2-7; D might be TRBD1 (6 bases). Per the germline V gene, CDR1 is MNHEY and CDR2 is SVGAGI. V was shortened by 0 bases and J by 0 bases, with 15 bases between the two germline ends. The CDR3 loop spans 17 amino acids. DNA for the CDR3: TGTGCCAGCAGTTACTCGAGGGTGGGGGCGTACTCCTACGAGCAGTACGTC. Translating gives CASSYSRVGAYSYEQYV.

This clonotype was recorded at least ten times. The chain employs TRBV20-1 and TRBJ1-6; possible D gene TRBD1, 5 bases. The CDR3 has 14 residues. Germline CDR1 reads DFQATT; CDR2 reads SNEGSKA (reference sequence). The ends were cut back, 5 bases at V and 7 bases at J, with 15 bases in the middle. The CDR3 spells CSARLGGNNSPLHF. The CDR3 DNA follows: TGCAGTGCTCGACTGGGGGGGAACAATTCACCCCTCCACTTT.

This chain uses TRBV19 with TRBJ2-3; TRBD2 matches 9 bases. The CDR3 covers 19 residues. The J segment lost 2 bases and the V segment lost 6 bases, leaving 18 bases of the junction unmatched. CDR1 and CDR2 (germline): LNHDA, SQIVND (reference sequence). CDR3: CASRRAGGRLATHTDTQYF. CDR3 in DNA: TGTGCCAGTAGAAGAGCGGGAGGCCGCCTGGCGACACACACAGATACGCAGTATTTT.

This chain joins TRBV12-3 or TRBV12-4 and TRBJ1-6; perhaps TRBD1 as D (6 bases). Trimming pared 3 bases from V and 7 bases from J, leaving 10 bases between. The CDR3 has 14 residues. In DNA, the CDR3 is TGTGCCAGCAGTTTCTCGGACAGAAATTCACCCCTCCACTTT. It translates to CASSFSDRNSPLHF.

This clonotype was observed a handful of times. The rearrangement links TRBV12-3 or TRBV12-4 to TRBJ2-3, with D hard to call. V shed 3 bases and J shed 3 bases, with 10 bases lying between them. The CDR3 is made up of 14 amino acids. CDR3 sequence reads: CASSFLVGTDTQYF. CDR3 sequence (DNA): TGTGCCAGCAGTTTCTTGGTGGGTACAGATACGCAGTATTTT.

The chain couples TRBV5-1 to TRBJ2-1; D might be TRBD1 (6 bases). The CDR3 loop spans 15 amino acids. The germline gives CDR1 SGHRS, CDR2 YFSETQ. Trimming pared 0 bases from V and 5 bases from J, leaving 12 bases between. The CDR3 DNA reads as TGCGCCAGCAGCTTGGAGGGACACGGAAACAATGAGCAGTTCTTC. This sequence encodes CASSLEGHGNNEQFF.

This chain uses TRBV12-3 or TRBV12-4 with TRBJ2-3; D not certain. With 6 bases removed from V and 5 bases from J, the gap between germline ends came to 18 bases. CDR3 length: 15 amino acids. The CDR3 nucleotides read TGTGCCAGCAGCCTCGGTGCGTATCTGAAAGATACGCAGTATTTT. Translation gives CASSLGAYLKDTQYF.

The gene calls are TRBV28 and TRBJ2-7, with TRBD2 matching 9 bases. Germline V gene sequence: CDR1 MDHEN, CDR2 SYDVKM. With V trimmed by 2 bases and J by 8 bases, 4 bases remained unmatched. The CDR3 totals 13 residues. The DNA for the CDR3 is TGTGCCAGCAGTTTAATAGCGGGAGTCCAGCAGTACTTC. Translation: CASSLIAGVQQYF.

The chain couples TRBV27 to TRBJ1-1, with D perhaps matching TRBD1 (5 bases). CDR3 size: 14 residues. In germline, CDR1 is MNHEY, CDR2 SMNVEV (reference sequence). V was pared by 0 bases and J by 6 bases, with 11 bases between. CDR3: CASSLSGAPPEAFF. CDR3 coding DNA: TGTGCCAGCAGTTTATCCGGGGCCCCGCCTGAAGCTTTCTTT.

This clonotype was seen more than once but under ten times. The chain links TRBV20-1 to TRBJ1-1; D is undetermined. The V gene's germline CDR1 is DFQATT and CDR2 SNEGSKA (reference sequence). The CDR3 contains 14 residues. Trimming removed 7 bases at V and 5 bases at J, with 20 bases between. DNA for the CDR3: TGCAGTGTTTCTCCCCGGACGGTGGGGACTGAAGCTTTCTTT. Its protein product is CSVSPRTVGTEAFF.

The CDR3: CASSYSGLAGGAGELFF. Here the CDR3 DNA reads TGTGCCAGCAGTTACTCCGGGCTAGCGGGAGGAGCGGGGGAGCTGTTTTTT. This sequence joins TRBV28 and TRBJ2-2; TRBD2 matches 11 bases. Germline assignment: CDR1 MDHEN and CDR2 SYDVKM. Losses at the gene ends were 4 bases for V and 8 bases for J; bases not matched to a gene: 12. The CDR3 sequence is 17 residues long.

This chain joins TRBV28 and TRBJ2-1; the D call may be TRBD1 or TRBD2 (6 bases each). Germline V lookup: CDR1 MDHEN, CDR2 SYDVKM. The CDR3 length is 14 residues. V was cut by 6 bases and J by 7 bases, with 16 bases left in between. The CDR3 protein is CASSSGGPVNEQFF. DNA of the CDR3: TGTGCCAGCAGCTCTGGGGGGCCTGTGAATGAGCAGTTCTTC.

Note on this clonotype: One end of the junction does not line up with germline, which may come from a read error. J is TRBJ2-1 and V is TRBV5-8; 7 nucleotides align to TRBD2. This CDR3 comprises 14 residues. Germline V gene data show CDR1 as SGHTS and CDR2 as YDEGEE. The CDR3 bases are TGTGCCAGCAGCTTGGTGTCTAGCGGTTCGGTCACCCTCTTC. This translates into CASSLVSSGSVTLF.

In this sample, this clonotype turned up a few times. The chain joins TRBV20-1 to TRBJ2-7; D uncertain. This CDR3 comprises 12 residues. CDR1 and CDR2 from the germline V gene are DFQATT and SNEGSKA (reference sequence). The ends were cut back, 0 bases at V and 5 bases at J, with 8 bases in the middle. The CDR3 DNA is TGCAGTGCTAGAGATCAAACGGACGAGCAGTACGTC. It specifies CSARDQTDEQYV.

This clonotype was counted between two and nine times. The chain recombines TRBV7-2 with TRBJ2-5; a weak D match, TRBD1 (6 bases). The CDR3 extends over 14 amino acids. Germline V lookup: CDR1 SGHTA, CDR2 FQGNSA. V was shortened by 2 bases and J by 2 bases, with 9 bases between the two germline ends. The CDR3 spells CASSLRTEQETQYF. CDR3 in DNA: TGTGCCAGCAGCTTACGGACAGAACAAGAGACCCAGTACTTC.

The chain joins TRBV29-1 to TRBJ2-3, with D tentatively TRBD2 (5 bases). Germline V CDR1 and CDR2: SQVTM, ANQGSEA. Trimming removed 3 bases at V and 4 bases at J, with 23 bases between. The CDR3 length is 17 residues. In nucleotides, the CDR3 is TGCAGCGTTGAGGAGGTCGCGGGCGGCCGGTGGCCAGATACGCAGTATTTT. This translates into CSVEEVAGGRWPDTQYF.

This clonotype occurred many times. This chain links TRBV12-3 or TRBV12-4 with TRBJ1-2; 8 bases match TRBD1. This CDR3 region has 12 residues. The V and J ends lost 3 bases and 8 bases, in that order; junction bases with no gene match: 2. Written as DNA, the CDR3 is TGTGCCAGCAGTTTGACAGGGGCCGGCTACACCTTC. Translating it yields CASSLTGAGYTF.

This clonotype was recorded once. The rearrangement joins TRBV28 to TRBJ1-1, with D possibly being TRBD1 (5 bases). With 6 bases removed from V and 4 bases from J, the gap between germline ends came to 9 bases. Germline CDR1 and CDR2: MDHEN and SYDVKM. This CDR3 spans 12 amino acids. The chain's CDR3 is CASRGPFTEAFF. The CDR3 region has the DNA TGTGCCAGCAGGGGACCCTTCACTGAAGCTTTCTTT.

This chain links TRBV20-1 with TRBJ2-2; 8 bases map to TRBD2. Unmatched junction bases numbered 8, after V lost 3 bases and J lost 5 bases. The CDR3 consists of 15 residues. Germline V gene data show CDR1 as DFQATT and CDR2 as SNEGSKA (reference sequence). As DNA, the CDR3 is TGCAGTGCTAGCGCGGGACTAGGAGCTACCGGGGAGCTGTTTTTT. Amino acids: CSASAGLGATGELFF.

This clonotype was observed a few times. This chain links TRBV7-6 with TRBJ2-1; D possibly uses TRBD1 or TRBD2 (6 bases each). Germline assignment: CDR1 SGHVS and CDR2 FNYEAQ. Trimming shortened V by 6 bases and J by 13 bases, and 19 bases separated the two germline ends. This CDR3 has 13 amino acids. Written as DNA, the CDR3 is TGTGCCAGCAGACTAGCCGGATCGGGGGCTCAGTTCTTC. This encodes CASRLAGSGAQFF. Drawing the rest from reference TRBV7-6 and TRBJ2-1, the complete variable domain is GAGVSQSPRYKVTKRGQDVALRCDPISGHVSLYWYRQALGQGPEFLTYFNYEAQQDKSGLPNDRFSAERPEGSISTLTIQRTEQRDSAMYRCASRLAGSGAQFFGPGTRLTVL.

This clonotype has a handful of counts. The CDR3 region is CSAISGGAVVGTDTQYF. The CDR3 DNA reads TGCAGTGCTATTAGCGGGGGGGCCGTAGTGGGCACAGATACGCAGTATTTT. The chain recombines TRBV20-1 with TRBJ2-3, with 11 bases lining up with TRBD2. The V gene's germline CDR1 is DFQATT and CDR2 SNEGSKA (reference sequence). The CDR3 runs to 17 residues. J lost 1 base, V lost 4 bases, and 10 bases had no gene match.

The DNA for the CDR3 is TGTGCCAGCAGTCATGTCCCGGACAGGGGTACCTACGAGCAGTACGTC. As protein: CASSHVPDRGTYEQYV. The chain links TRBV2 to TRBJ2-7; 9 bases align to TRBD1. The ends lost 5 bases at V and 2 bases at J; junction bases unmatched: 10. In germline, CDR1 is SNHLY, CDR2 FYNNEI. The CDR3 has 16 amino acids.